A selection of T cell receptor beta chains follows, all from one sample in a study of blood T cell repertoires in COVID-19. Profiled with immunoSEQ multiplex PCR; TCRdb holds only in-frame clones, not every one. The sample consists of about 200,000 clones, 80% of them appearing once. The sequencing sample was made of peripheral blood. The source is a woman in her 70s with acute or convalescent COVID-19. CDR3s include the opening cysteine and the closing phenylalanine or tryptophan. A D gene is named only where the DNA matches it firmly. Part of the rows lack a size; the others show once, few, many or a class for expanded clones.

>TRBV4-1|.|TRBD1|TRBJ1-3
TGCGCCAGCAGCCAAGAGGGTCTTCGGGACAGCGCATCCTCTGGAAACACCATATATTTT
CASSQEGLRDSASSGNTIYF
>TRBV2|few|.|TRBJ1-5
TGTGCCAGCAGTGAAGGTCGGGACATGCCCCAGCATTTT
CASSEGRDMPQHF
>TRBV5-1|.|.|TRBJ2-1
TGCGCCAGCAGCTTGCTAGCTGGGGAGCAGTTCTTC
CASSLLAGEQFF
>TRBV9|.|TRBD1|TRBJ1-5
TGTGCCAGCAGCGAGACAGGGCGTCGCAATCAGCCCCAGCATTTT
CASSETGRRNQPQHF
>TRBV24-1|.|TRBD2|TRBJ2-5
TGTGCCACCAGTGAACCGGGGGGGGTCCAAGAGACCCAGTACTTC
CATSEPGGVQETQYF
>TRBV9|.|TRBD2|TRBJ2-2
TGTGCCAGCAGCGTATGGGAGGGCGGGGAGCTGTTTTTT
CASSVWEGGELFF
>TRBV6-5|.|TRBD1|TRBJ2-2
TGTGCCAGCAGTTACGGGGACAGGGGGCAGGCCGGGGAGCTGTTTTTT
CASSYGDRGQAGELFF
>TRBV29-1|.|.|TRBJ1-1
TGCAGCGTTGAAGAACGGACTGAAGCTTTCTTT
CSVEERTEAFF
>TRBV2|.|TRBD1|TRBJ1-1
TGTGCCAGCATAAGGGACAGGGGATCTGAAGCTTTCTTT
CASIRDRGSEAFF
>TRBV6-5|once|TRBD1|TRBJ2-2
TGTGCCGCGATGTACGGGACAGGGGAAACCGGGGAGCTGTTTTTT
CAAMYGTGETGELFF
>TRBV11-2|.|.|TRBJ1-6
TGTGCCAGCAGCTTAGTGGGCAGGAATAATTCACCCCTCCACTTT
CASSLVGRNNSPLHF
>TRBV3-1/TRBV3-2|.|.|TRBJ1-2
TGTGCCAGCAGCCAAGATTCGGAGGGGACTCTCTATGGCTACACCTTC
CASSQDSEGTLYGYTF
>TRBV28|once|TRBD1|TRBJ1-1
TGTGCCAGCAGCAATTCGACAGGGCTTAAGATTGAAGCTTTCTTT
CASSNSTGLKIEAFF
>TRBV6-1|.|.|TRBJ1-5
TGTGCCAGCAGTGAAGTTGGGGTCAGGGGCAATCAGCCCCAGCATTTT
CASSEVGVRGNQPQHF
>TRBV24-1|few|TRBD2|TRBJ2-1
TGTGCCACCAGTGATTTTAGGTCTAGCGGATACAATGAGCAGTTCTTC
CATSDFRSSGYNEQFF
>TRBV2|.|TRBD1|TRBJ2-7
TGTGCCAGCCGGACAGGGGCACGGGAGCAGTACTTC
CASRTGAREQYF
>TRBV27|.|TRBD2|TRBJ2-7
TGTGCCAGCAGGGGACTAGCAGGCTACGAGCAGTACTTC
CASRGLAGYEQYF
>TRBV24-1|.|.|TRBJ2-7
TGTGCCACCAGTGACCCGGACAGTCTAAGCTCCTACGAGCAGTACTTC
CATSDPDSLSSYEQYF
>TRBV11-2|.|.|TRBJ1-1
TGTGCCAGCAGCTTAGTGGCAAACACTGAAGCTTTCTTT
CASSLVANTEAFF
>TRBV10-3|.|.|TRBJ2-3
TGTGCCATCAGTGAGGAGGGTACGCAGTATTTT
CAISEEGTQYF
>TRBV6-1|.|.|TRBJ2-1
TGTGCCAGCAGTGAAGTACTGCCCGAGCAGTTCTTC
CASSEVLPEQFF
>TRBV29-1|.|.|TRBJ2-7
TGCAGCGTTGAAGATGGAGGGAGTAAGGGCGGCGAGCAGTACTTC
CSVEDGGSKGGEQYF
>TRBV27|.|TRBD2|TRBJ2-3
TGTGCCAGCAGTTTCGTGTCTAGCGGGGAAGATACGCAGTATTTT
CASSFVSSGEDTQYF
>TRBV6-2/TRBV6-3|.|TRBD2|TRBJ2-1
TGTGCCAGCAGTTATTCCGGGACTAGCGGGAGCTATGAGCAGTTCTTC
CASSYSGTSGSYEQFF
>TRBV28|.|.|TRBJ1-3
TGTGCCAGCAGTTCTTCAGGGTCGGGCGGAAACACCATATATTTT
CASSSSGSGGNTIYF
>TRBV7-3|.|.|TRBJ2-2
TGTGCCAGCAGCTTCCGTCCTGCAGGCCAAACAAACACCGGGGAGCTGTTTTTT
CASSFRPAGQTNTGELFF
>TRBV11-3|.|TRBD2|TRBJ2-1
TGTGCCAGCAGCCGACTAGCGGGAGATGGTGAGCAGTTCTTC
CASSRLAGDGEQFF
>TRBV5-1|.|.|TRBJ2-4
TGCGCCAGCAGCCCAGGTCCCGTGAGCAGCCCTCAGTACTTC
CASSPGPVSSPQYF
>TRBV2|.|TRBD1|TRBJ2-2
TGTGCCAGCAGGGGACAGACAAGCACCGGGGAGCTGTTTTTT
CASRGQTSTGELFF